Listed below are T cell receptor beta chains from one sample, sequenced in a study of blood T cell repertoires in COVID-19. The assay was immunoSEQ multiplex PCR, and TCRdb's table has in-frame clones only and misses some. Seen here are about 38,000 clones, approximately 91% observed once, and the top ten hold 30% to 40%. The sequencing input was peripheral blood. The source is a man aged 70 or older with active COVID-19. The CDR3 runs from the conserved cysteine through the conserved F or W. Fields, in order: V gene, J gene, D gene, clone size, CDR3 DNA, CDR3 protein. D genes are given only for firm matches. Size is stated for part of the rows, as once, few or many counts, or as a class when the clone is expanded.

v_gene: TRBV24-1; j_gene: TRBJ2-1; d_gene: NA; abundance: few; CDR3nt: TGTGCCACCAGTGAACCCCGAAAGGGGCTGTACAATGAGCAGTTCTTC; CDR3aa: CATSEPRKGLYNEQFF
v_gene: TRBV19; j_gene: TRBJ1-5; d_gene: TRBD1; abundance: NA; CDR3nt: TGTGCCAGTAGTATAGGAAGAGGGGGACAGGGTTTCCCTCAGCCCCAGCATTTT; CDR3aa: CASSIGRGGQGFPQPQHF
v_gene: TRBV18; j_gene: TRBJ2-5; d_gene: TRBD1; abundance: NA; CDR3nt: TGTGCCAGCTCACGCGGGGGACAGGGGGCGCTTGGGCGAGAGACCCAGTACTTC; CDR3aa: CASSRGGQGALGRETQYF
v_gene: TRBV19; j_gene: TRBJ1-5; d_gene: TRBD1; abundance: few; CDR3nt: TGTGCCAGTAGGAGGCGGCCTGGACAGGGCGATAGCAATCAGCCCCAGCATTTT; CDR3aa: CASRRRPGQGDSNQPQHF
v_gene: TRBV7-8; j_gene: TRBJ1-5; d_gene: NA; abundance: NA; CDR3nt: TGTGCCAGCAGCCCTCACCCGGGTATGATTAGCAATCAGCCCCAGCATTTT; CDR3aa: CASSPHPGMISNQPQHF
v_gene: TRBV30; j_gene: TRBJ2-3; d_gene: NA; abundance: NA; CDR3nt: TGTGCCTGGAGCCTCGGGGTTAGCACAGATACGCAGTATTTT; CDR3aa: CAWSLGVSTDTQYF
v_gene: TRBV19; j_gene: TRBJ1-1; d_gene: NA; abundance: NA; CDR3nt: TGTGCCAGTAGTATTCCGCGATTGAACACTGAAGCTTTCTTT; CDR3aa: CASSIPRLNTEAFF
v_gene: TRBV28; j_gene: TRBJ1-4; d_gene: NA; abundance: few; CDR3nt: TGTGCCAGCAGTTTAGGGGCAAAACTGTTTTTT; CDR3aa: CASSLGAKLFF
v_gene: TRBV5-1; j_gene: TRBJ2-1; d_gene: TRBD2; abundance: NA; CDR3nt: TGCGCCAGCAGACATTATCCGGGACTAGGCTCCTACAATGAGCAGTTCTTC; CDR3aa: CASRHYPGLGSYNEQFF
v_gene: TRBV11-2; j_gene: TRBJ2-2; d_gene: NA; abundance: NA; CDR3nt: TGTGCCAGCAGTCCGGGCGGGGAGCTGTTTTTT; CDR3aa: CASSPGGELFF
v_gene: TRBV7-9; j_gene: TRBJ1-2; d_gene: TRBD1; abundance: NA; CDR3nt: TGTGCCAGCAGCTTAACAGGGGTCAACTATGGCTACACCTTC; CDR3aa: CASSLTGVNYGYTF
v_gene: TRBV6-2/TRBV6-3; j_gene: TRBJ2-7; d_gene: TRBD1; abundance: NA; CDR3nt: TGTGCCAGCAGCCTCGGTAGTAGGACAGGGAGCTACGAGCAGTACTTC; CDR3aa: CASSLGSRTGSYEQYF
v_gene: TRBV5-1; j_gene: TRBJ2-7; d_gene: TRBD2; abundance: NA; CDR3nt: TGCGCCAGCAGCTTAGCGCCTTTAGCGGGCTACGAGCAGTACTTC; CDR3aa: CASSLAPLAGYEQYF
v_gene: TRBV7-9; j_gene: TRBJ1-1; d_gene: NA; abundance: NA; CDR3nt: TGTGCCAGCAGCTTAGAGATCTCGGCTGAAGCTTTCTTT; CDR3aa: CASSLEISAEAFF
v_gene: TRBV12-3/TRBV12-4; j_gene: TRBJ2-1; d_gene: TRBD2; abundance: NA; CDR3nt: TGTGCCAGCAGCCTAACTAGCGACAATGAGCAGTTCTTC; CDR3aa: CASSLTSDNEQFF
v_gene: TRBV27; j_gene: TRBJ2-2; d_gene: NA; abundance: NA; CDR3nt: TGTGCCAGCAGCTCCCCGGGGGGCGCGTCCGGGGAGCTGTTTTTT; CDR3aa: CASSSPGGASGELFF
v_gene: TRBV27; j_gene: TRBJ2-1; d_gene: TRBD2; abundance: NA; CDR3nt: TGTGCCAGCAGTTTACCGGGACTAGCTTACAATGAGCAGTTCTTC; CDR3aa: CASSLPGLAYNEQFF
v_gene: TRBV4-1; j_gene: TRBJ2-2; d_gene: NA; abundance: NA; CDR3nt: TGCGCCAGCAGCCAAGAGGTAGGGGGGGTCGGGGAGCTGTTTTTT; CDR3aa: CASSQEVGGVGELFF
v_gene: TRBV7-8; j_gene: TRBJ2-5; d_gene: NA; abundance: NA; CDR3nt: TGTGCCAGCAGCCCACGCCGCCTAGTTCGCGAGACCCAGTACTTC; CDR3aa: CASSPRRLVRETQYF
v_gene: TRBV7-8; j_gene: TRBJ1-2; d_gene: TRBD1; abundance: few; CDR3nt: TGTGCCAGCAGCTCGACAGGGTTTGAGGCTAACTATGGCTACACCTTC; CDR3aa: CASSSTGFEANYGYTF
v_gene: TRBV3-1/TRBV3-2; j_gene: TRBJ2-5; d_gene: TRBD2; abundance: NA; CDR3nt: TGTGCCAGCAGCCACTGGACTAGCGGGGGGCAAGAGACCCAGTACTTC; CDR3aa: CASSHWTSGGQETQYF
v_gene: TRBV7-3; j_gene: TRBJ2-5; d_gene: TRBD2; abundance: NA; CDR3nt: TGTGCCAGCAGCTTATTAGCGGGGGTTTCAGAGACCCAGTACTTC; CDR3aa: CASSLLAGVSETQYF
v_gene: TRBV7-7; j_gene: TRBJ2-5; d_gene: TRBD2; abundance: NA; CDR3nt: TGTGCTAGCAGCTTTAGTCCGGGAGGGAGCGAGACCCAGTACTTC; CDR3aa: CASSFSPGGSETQYF
v_gene: TRBV18; j_gene: TRBJ2-3; d_gene: TRBD2; abundance: NA; CDR3nt: TGTGCCAGCTCACCACGACTAGCGGGAGCATCTGATACGCAGTATTTT; CDR3aa: CASSPRLAGASDTQYF
v_gene: TRBV19; j_gene: TRBJ1-2; d_gene: NA; abundance: NA; CDR3nt: TGTGCCAGTAAGGGGGGGGGCGAGGGCCCCTATGGCTACACCTTC; CDR3aa: CASKGGGEGPYGYTF
v_gene: TRBV7-2; j_gene: TRBJ2-1; d_gene: NA; abundance: NA; CDR3nt: TGTGCCAGCAGCTTAGAACCCCCTAGGCAGGGCGAGCAGTTCTTC; CDR3aa: CASSLEPPRQGEQFF
v_gene: TRBV3-1/TRBV3-2; j_gene: TRBJ2-3; d_gene: NA; abundance: NA; CDR3nt: TGTGCCAGCAGCCAAGATTCCGGGGTCGGGGGGCCACTGGATACGCAGTATTTT; CDR3aa: CASSQDSGVGGPLDTQYF